This T cell receptor beta chain was identified in a study of T cells after yellow fever vaccination. Whole-study findings and limits: A faster peak, day 5 versus 15, was reached by the weaker secondary response. One caveat is that FACS-sorted repertoires could contain abundant clonotypes contaminating from the bulk population.

This clonotype was found many times. Its antigen remains unidentified. The CDR3 consists of 15 residues. Germline-derived CDR1 and CDR2 are DFQATT and SNEGSKA (reference sequence). V shed 2 bases and J shed 3 bases, with 15 bases lying between them. TCRdb ran MiXCR on the 5' RACE reads and lists one entry per CDR3 protein. The sample has approximately 69,000 distinct CDR3 sequences; approximately 5.9% are singletons. Sequences were derived from CD4+ T cells sorted from PBMCs, sampled around 14 days after the first yellow fever vaccination. This chain links TRBV20-1 with TRBJ2-3; no firm D call. The receptor comes from a man between 18 and 35 years old who received the YFV17D yellow fever vaccine. CDR3 nucleotide sequence: TGCAGTGCTAGAATCCCCCTAGGCCCAACAGATACGCAGTATTTT. Translating it yields CSARIPLGPTDTQYF.